These 11 T cell receptor beta chains share one sample of origin, sequenced in a study of Graves' ophthalmopathy and Graves' hyperthyroidism. The authors amplified TCR beta CDR3 regions from RNA transcripts. Second-round multiplex PCR came after a first-round RT-PCR that employed HTBI primers. MiXCR, run by TCRdb on the multiplex PCR reads, gives a single entry per CDR3 protein. The sample lists roughly 610,000 distinct CDR3 sequences; about 24% were seen once. The sample was peripheral blood. The receptors were gathered from a woman in her late teens or twenties with stable Graves' hyperthyroidism. Some clones in this sample may be carry-over from other donors' samples.

This clonotype came up many times. The rearrangement links TRBV27 to TRBJ2-4, with D perhaps matching TRBD1 or TRBD2 (5 bases each). The V end lost 3 bases, the J end lost 0 bases, and 15 bases lay between the germline ends. Per the germline V gene, CDR1 is MNHEY and CDR2 is SMNVEV (reference sequence). The CDR3 is 17 amino acids. The CDR3 DNA sequence: TGTGCCAGCAGTTTGGGACCGAACCTTATAGCCAAAAACATTCAGTACTTC. Translating gives CASSLGPNLIAKNIQYF.

In this sample, this clonotype turned up many times. The chain uses TRBV5-6 and TRBJ1-6; D might be TRBD1 (5 bases). V was clipped by 4 bases and J by 11 bases, with 13 bases between them. There are 13 residues in the CDR3. In germline, CDR1 is SGHDT, CDR2 YYEEEE. The CDR3 region is CASSDAGLAPLHF. The CDR3 DNA is TGTGCCAGCAGCGACGCAGGGCTAGCACCCCTCCACTTT.

This clonotype was counted a few times. The chain has TRBV6-1 and TRBJ1-6; TRBD1 is a possible D gene (5 bases). The CDR3 totals 15 residues. Germline V gene data show CDR1 as MNHNS and CDR2 as SASEGT. V lost 8 bases to trimming and J lost 0 bases, with 11 bases between them. DNA of the CDR3: TGTGCCAGCGTCCAGGGCGACTCCTATAATTCACCCCTCCACTTT. It translates to CASVQGDSYNSPLHF.

This clonotype has at least ten counts. The chain carries TRBV7-2 and TRBJ1-1; D unresolved. Trimming took 0 bases from V and 1 from J, leaving 6 bases between them. Germline V gene data show CDR1 as SGHTA and CDR2 as FQGNSA. The CDR3 is 14 residues long. The CDR3 DNA is TGTGCCAGCAGCTTAGCGGACGGGAACACTGAAGCTTTCTTT. Encoded protein: CASSLADGNTEAFF.

This clonotype was counted at least ten times. The chain has TRBV12-3 or TRBV12-4 and TRBJ2-2; unclear D gene. There are 15 residues in the CDR3. Trimming removed 2 bases from V and 5 bases from J, with 12 bases in between. CDR3 DNA sequence: TGTGCCAGCAGTTTACTTGGACGGATAACCGGGGAGCTGTTTTTT. This encodes CASSLLGRITGELFF.

This clonotype appeared a few times. V is TRBV7-3 and J is TRBJ2-2; TRBD1 agrees at 7 bases. CDR1 is SGHTA and CDR2 is FQGTGA in the germline V gene. V was clipped by 3 bases and J by 4 bases; unmatched bases: 8. CDR3 length: 16 amino acids. The CDR3 loop is CASSLGRGFGTGELFF. The CDR3 DNA follows: TGTGCCAGCAGCTTGGGCAGGGGGTTTGGCACCGGGGAGCTGTTTTTT.

This clonotype was observed many times. The chain uses TRBV7-9 and TRBJ2-5, with a possible D match to TRBD1 (6 bases). Trimming stripped 4 bases from V and 4 bases from J, with 13 bases between. The CDR3 runs to 14 residues. Germline V CDR1 and CDR2: SEHNR, FQNEAQ (reference sequence). This chain's CDR3 is CASSYGQSRETQYF. CDR3 in DNA: TGTGCCAGCAGCTATGGACAGTCCAGAGAGACCCAGTACTTC. Using reference TRBV7-9 and TRBJ2-5 for the parts outside the CDR3, the full variable domain is DTGVSQNPRHKITKRGQNVTFRCDPISEHNRLYWYRQTLGQGPEFLTYFQNEAQLEKSRLLSDRFSAERPKGSFSTLEIQRTEQGDSAMYLCASSYGQSRETQYFGPGTRLLVL.

The chain couples TRBV28 to TRBJ2-5; weak D call: TRBD1 (6 bases). Germline V lookup: CDR1 MDHEN, CDR2 SYDVKM. CDR3 length: 15 residues. V was clipped by 5 bases and J by 1 base, with 14 bases between them. In nucleotides, the CDR3 is TGTGCCAGCAGTCTCGGACAGACTATCCAAGAGACCCAGTACTTC. Its translation is CASSLGQTIQETQYF.

V is TRBV19 and J is TRBJ2-7, with D possibly TRBD1 on 6 matching bases. The CDR3 extends over 15 amino acids. Trimming stripped 2 bases from V and 1 base from J, with 12 bases between. Germline assignment: CDR1 LNHDA and CDR2 SQIVND (reference sequence). The DNA of the CDR3 is TGTGCCAGTAGTATAATCCGTGACAGGTCCTACGAGCAGTACTTC. Translation gives CASSIIRDRSYEQYF.

This clonotype has just one count. This sequence joins TRBV5-5 and TRBJ2-5, with a weak D call TRBD1 (6 bases). In germline, CDR1 is SGHKS, CDR2 YYEKEE (reference sequence). The CDR3 is 15 residues long. V lost 4 bases and J lost 6, with 19 bases in between. CDR3: CASSDGTGPQQTQYF. The CDR3 region has the DNA TGTGCCAGCAGCGACGGTACAGGGCCTCAACAGACCCAGTACTTC.

This clonotype was counted many times. V gene TRBV12-3 or TRBV12-4 combines with J gene TRBJ2-5; TRBD1 aligns across 9 bases. The CDR3 loop spans 14 amino acids. The trim removed 6 bases at V and 5 bases at J, leaving 7 bases unmatched. The CDR3 sequence is CASRPGQGGETQYF. CDR3 bases: TGTGCCAGCAGACCGGGACAGGGCGGGGAGACCCAGTACTTC.